The rows below give T cell receptor beta chains drawn from one sample of a study of beta chain features in type 1 diabetes. Sequenced by immunoSEQ multiplex PCR; TCRdb stores in-frame clones only, minus some. The sample carries under 150,000 clones, 40% to 55% recorded once. Sequences were obtained from Tregs from blood. Every receptor here comes from a man aged 18 to 29 in good health. Each CDR3 is given with its conserved first and last residue. A D gene is named only where the DNA matches it firmly. Rows give clone size only sometimes, using once, few, many, or a class for an expanded clone.

>.|TRBJ2-7|.|TRBV7-9
TGTGCAACATCAGGGCACGAGCAGTACTTC
CATSGHEQYF
>TRBD1|TRBJ2-7|few|TRBV18
TGTGCCAGCTCACCACCGGCAGGGGGCGAGCAGTACTTC
CASSPPAGGEQYF
>TRBD1|TRBJ1-5|few|TRBV7-9
TGTGCCAGCAGCTTGGGGACAGTACGCAATCAGCCCCAGCATTTT
CASSLGTVRNQPQHF
>.|TRBJ2-1|.|TRBV9
TGTGCCAGCAGCGTAGCGCCAGCGGCTTACAATGAGCAGTTCTTC
CASSVAPAAYNEQFF
>.|TRBJ2-1|.|TRBV19
TGTGCCAGTAGTGTCGGGCCTGAGGGAGACGAGCAGTTCTTC
CASSVGPEGDEQFF
>.|TRBJ2-5|.|TRBV5-1
TGCGCCAGCAGCTCAACAGGAGTCCAAGAGACCCAGTACTTC
CASSSTGVQETQYF
>TRBD1|TRBJ2-7|.|TRBV7-2
TGTGCCAGCAGCACCGGGACAGTCTTCTACGAGCAGTACTTC
CASSTGTVFYEQYF
>.|TRBJ2-7|few|TRBV21-1
TGTGCCAGCAGGCGAGGACAGGCAGACTCCTACGAGCAGTACTTC
CASRRGQADSYEQYF
>.|TRBJ2-7|few|TRBV4-2
TGTGCCAGCAGCCAACCCAGATCGCGGGAGCAGTACTTC
CASSQPRSREQYF
>TRBD1|TRBJ2-5|.|TRBV30
TGTGCCTGGACCCCAGGGGGAGAAGAGACCCAGTACTTC
CAWTPGGEETQYF
>TRBD1|TRBJ2-2|.|TRBV7-8
TGTGCCAGCAGCTTAGGCGGGACAGGAGGGTCCGGGGAGCTGTTTTTT
CASSLGGTGGSGELFF
>.|TRBJ1-5|.|TRBV18
TGTGCCAGCTCAGCCGTCGGGAGATCGAGCAATCAGCCCCAGCATTTT
CASSAVGRSSNQPQHF
>TRBD2|TRBJ2-7|few|TRBV28
TGTGCCAGCATCCCTAGCGGCTCGCCCTACGAGCAGTACTTC
CASIPSGSPYEQYF
>TRBD2|TRBJ2-1|.|TRBV7-3
TGTGCCAGCAGCTTAACCGCGGGGGGGCTGTTTAATGAGCAGTTCTTC
CASSLTAGGLFNEQFF
>TRBD1|TRBJ2-3|once|TRBV27
TGTGCCAGCCGGAGACAGGGGACAGATACGCAGTATTTT
CASRRQGTDTQYF
>.|TRBJ1-1|.|TRBV4-3
TGCGCCAGCAGCCAAGCATTGTGGGTAGCGAACACTGAAGCTTTCTTT
CASSQALWVANTEAFF
>.|TRBJ1-5|few|TRBV19
TGTGCCAGTAGTATGGCTGGGGGGGGTCAGCCCCAGCATTTT
CASSMAGGGQPQHF
>.|TRBJ1-1|.|TRBV7-9
TGTGCCAGCAGCTTAGTCGAGGTGAACACTGAAGCTTTCTTT
CASSLVEVNTEAFF
>.|TRBJ2-3|.|TRBV7-8
TGTGCCAGCAGCTCATTAGCCACAGATACGCAGTATTTT
CASSSLATDTQYF
>TRBD2|TRBJ2-1|.|TRBV28
TGTGCCAGCACCAACAGCGGGAAACGCAATGAGCAGTTCTTC
CASTNSGKRNEQFF
>.|TRBJ1-1|.|TRBV6-1
TGTGCCAGCAGTGAAGGGGGGAGGGTCTTTAGCGCTGAAGCTTTCTTT
CASSEGGRVFSAEAFF
>.|TRBJ1-1|few|TRBV6-6
TGTGCCAGCAGTCCAGGAGGGAGGGCTTTCTTT
CASSPGGRAFF
>.|TRBJ1-2|few|TRBV5-1
TGCGCCAGCAGCTTGGACAGATACTATGGCTACACCTTC
CASSLDRYYGYTF
>.|TRBJ2-2|.|TRBV6-5
TGTGCCAGCAAATGGGGCCACAACACCGGGGAGCTGTTTTTT
CASKWGHNTGELFF
>TRBD1|TRBJ1-2|few|TRBV27
TGTGCCAGCAGTTGGATACAGGGGGCCTCTCTATATGGCTACACCTTC
CASSWIQGASLYGYTF
>.|TRBJ2-3|.|TRBV5-4
TGTGCCAGCAGCCGGAGCACAGATACGCAGTATTTT
CASSRSTDTQYF
>TRBD2|TRBJ2-2|few|TRBV5-6
TGTGCCAGCAGCTTAGTGCGGGAGAGACACACCGGGGAGCTGTTTTTT
CASSLVRERHTGELFF
>.|TRBJ2-3|.|TRBV19
TGTGCCAGTAGTATTTGGCGGGATAGCACAGATACGCAGTATTTT
CASSIWRDSTDTQYF
>TRBD1|TRBJ1-5|few|TRBV7-8
TGTGCCAGCAGCACCGGGACAGGGGGGAATCAGCCCCAGCATTTT
CASSTGTGGNQPQHF
>TRBD1|TRBJ1-5|.|TRBV7-8
TGTGCCAGCAGCTTGTCCCCCGACAGGGGAGGGAATCAGCCCCAGCATTTT
CASSLSPDRGGNQPQHF
>.|TRBJ2-7|few|TRBV23-1
TGCGCCAGCAGTCGGGGAGACCGGGACACAAATATGAGCTCCTACGAGCAGTACTTC
CASSRGDRDTNMSSYEQYF
>.|TRBJ2-3|few|TRBV5-1
TGCGCCAGCAGCTTGGAGGATAGCAGCACAGATACGCAGTATTTT
CASSLEDSSTDTQYF
>TRBD1|TRBJ2-7|.|TRBV29-1
TGCAGCGTCATTCCGGGACAGGGTAACGAGCAGTACTTC
CSVIPGQGNEQYF
>TRBD1|TRBJ1-2|.|TRBV10-3
TGTGCCATCAGACCGGGACAGGGGGCTTATGGCTACACCTTC
CAIRPGQGAYGYTF
>.|TRBJ2-1|few|TRBV6-4
TGTGCCAGCAGCCTCCAAATGGCACAGGGACACAATGAGCAGTTCTTC
CASSLQMAQGHNEQFF
>TRBD1|TRBJ2-4|.|TRBV7-9
TGTGCCAGCAGCTTAATAGGACAGGACCCCAAAAACATTCAGTACTTC
CASSLIGQDPKNIQYF
>.|TRBJ2-6|.|TRBV28
TGTGCCAGCGTGTTCGGCGGATCTGGGGCCAACGTCCTGACTTTC
CASVFGGSGANVLTF
>.|TRBJ1-6|.|TRBV7-9
TGTGCCAGCAGCTCCAACAGGATAAGCTCCTATAATTCACCCCTCCACTTT
CASSSNRISSYNSPLHF
>.|TRBJ1-2|few|TRBV7-9
TGTGCCAGCAGCCCAGGGGTAGGGTCGTATGGCTACACCTTC
CASSPGVGSYGYTF
>.|TRBJ2-7|.|TRBV5-4
TGTGCCAGCAGCTTTGACAGGAGATCCTACGAGCAGTACTTC
CASSFDRRSYEQYF